The next 19 T cell receptor beta chains were all read from a single sample in a study of identical twins. Using its own MiXCR run on the 5' RACE reads, TCRdb lists one record per CDR3 protein. The data show just under 550,000 distinct CDR3 sequences, with about 15% seen just once and about 0.4% held by the top ten. These records were also assigned to another study, of yellow fever vaccine responses in identical twins.

Sequenced material: CD4+ T cells sorted from blood. The receptors derive from a woman under 30 in good health.

The rearrangement links TRBV18 to TRBJ2-1; 7 bases agree with TRBD1. Germline V CDR1 and CDR2: KGHSH, LQKENI. The CDR3 extends over 15 amino acids. J lost 7 bases, V lost 3 bases, and 9 bases had no gene match. The CDR3: CASSPPGQTMNEQFF. The DNA of the CDR3 is TGTGCCAGCTCACCCCCGGGACAGACAATGAATGAGCAGTTCTTC.

The CDR3 reads CASSLQGTRPGNEQFF. CDR3 nucleotides: TGTGCCAGCAGCCTCCAGGGCACCCGACCCGGCAATGAGCAGTTCTTC. The J gene is TRBJ2-1, the V gene TRBV7-2; a weak D match, TRBD1 (5 bases). CDR1 and CDR2 (germline): SGHTA, FQGNSA. The V end was cut by 5 bases, the J end by 6 bases, with 20 bases between. CDR3 length: 16 residues.

This clonotype came up a few times. V gene TRBV5-6 combines with J gene TRBJ1-2; a weak D match, TRBD1 (5 bases). The CDR3 has 13 amino acids. The germline gives CDR1 SGHDT, CDR2 YYEEEE. Trimming took 7 bases from V and 4 from J, leaving 14 bases between them. CDR3 bases: TGTGCCAGCCTACAGGAGCAATCCTATGGCTACACCTTC. Amino acids: CASLQEQSYGYTF.

The chain uses TRBV20-1 and TRBJ2-3, with D possibly TRBD2 on 5 matching bases. Trimming removed 6 bases at V and 4 bases at J, with 17 bases between. The CDR3 length is 14 residues. The V gene's germline CDR1 is DFQATT and CDR2 SNEGSKA (reference sequence). CDR3 DNA: TGCAGTGCCCGGCGCGGAGGACTGCCAGATACGCAGTATTTT. Amino acids: CSARRGGLPDTQYF.

The V call is TRBV2, the J call TRBJ2-5; no reliable D call. Trimming stripped 6 bases from V and 7 bases from J, with 9 bases between. The CDR3 is 11 residues long. Germline-derived CDR1 and CDR2 are SNHLY and FYNNEI. CDR3 in amino acids: CASRLELTQYF. CDR3 sequence (DNA): TGTGCCAGCAGGTTGGAGCTGACCCAGTACTTC.

The V call is TRBV24-1, the J call TRBJ2-1; either TRBD1 or TRBD2 may fit D (6 bases each). Deletions cut 8 bases from V and 4 bases from J, with 17 bases between. The CDR3 sequence is 15 residues long. In germline, CDR1 is KGHDR, CDR2 SFDVKD. The CDR3 region is CATTASGAAYNEQFF. The CDR3 bases are TGTGCCACCACTGCTTCGGGGGCTGCATACAATGAGCAGTTCTTC.

The gene calls are TRBV7-8 and TRBJ2-2; 8 bases fit TRBD2. Germline V gives CDR1 SGHVS, CDR2 FQNEAQ. Trimming removed 4 bases from V and 3 bases from J; junction bases left unmatched: 4. The CDR3 totals 15 residues. CDR3 nucleotides: TGTGCCAGCAGCTCCGGGGGGGCGTACACCGGGGAGCTGTTTTTT. This translates into CASSSGGAYTGELFF.

Details on this clonotype: Mismatch with germline at one junction end may stem from a read error. This sequence joins TRBV3-1 and TRBJ2-6, with D unclear. The CDR3 totals 17 residues. Germline-derived CDR1 and CDR2 are LGHDT and YNNKEL (reference sequence). The CDR3 loop reads CASTQVAVRSGANVLTF. CDR3 sequence (DNA): TGTGCCAGCACCCAAGTCGCTGTACGCTCTGGGGCCAACGTCCTGACTTTC. Full variable domain (missing parts from reference TRBV3-1 and TRBJ2-6): DTAVSQTPKYLVTQMGNDKSIKCEQNLGHDTMYWYKQDSKKFLKIMFSYNNKELIINETVPNRFSPKSPDKAHLNLHINSLELGDSAVYFCASTQVAVRSGANVLTFGAGSRLTVL.

In its sample, this clonotype was seen a few times. V usage is TRBV3-1 and J usage is TRBJ2-1; 8 bases fit TRBD1. The CDR3 spans 16 residues. Germline V lookup: CDR1 LGHDT, CDR2 YNNKEL (reference sequence). J lost 5 bases, V lost 4 bases, and 10 bases had no gene match. The CDR3 loop is CASSPLTGVGDNEQFF. DNA of the CDR3: TGTGCCAGCAGCCCGCTGACAGGGGTCGGTGACAATGAGCAGTTCTTC.

This clonotype was recorded a few times. The chain recombines TRBV5-1 with TRBJ2-5; TRBD2 is a possible D gene (5 bases). Germline CDR1 SGHRS, CDR2 YFSETQ. CDR3 length equals 15 residues. Trimming removed 7 bases from V and 2 bases from J, with 18 bases in between. CDR3 loop: CASYPPSGSQETQYF. The CDR3 region has the DNA TGCGCCAGCTACCCTCCTTCGGGGAGTCAAGAGACCCAGTACTTC.

A remark on this clonotype: Mismatch with germline at one junction end may stem from a read error. The chain couples TRBV20-1 to TRBJ2-5; 11 nucleotides align to TRBD2. This CDR3 has 12 residues. Germline values: CDR1 DFQATT, CDR2 SNEGSKA (reference sequence). The CDR3: CSSGGNQETLYF. Written as DNA, the CDR3 is TGCTCTAGCGGGGGGAACCAAGAGACCCTGTACTTC.

The chain has TRBV10-3 and TRBJ1-2, with D uncertain. The CDR3 length is 13 residues. Germline V gives CDR1 ENHRY, CDR2 SYGVKD. V lost 2 bases and J 8 bases, leaving 12 bases between the germline ends. CDR3 DNA sequence: TGTGCCATCAGTGAGACTGAGCTCCGGGGCTACACCTTC. Its protein product is CAISETELRGYTF.

This clonotype was counted between two and nine times. This chain uses TRBV11-3 with TRBJ2-7; 10 bases align to TRBD2. Germline V CDR1 and CDR2: SGHNT, YENEEA. V was pared by 2 bases and J by 6 bases, with 7 bases of the junction left unmatched. This CDR3 is 15 amino acids long. The CDR3 region has the DNA TGTGCCAGCAGCTTATCTAGCGGGAGTCCCTCCGAGCAGTACTTC. Protein: CASSLSSGSPSEQYF.

This clonotype has more than one count but fewer than ten. The V gene is TRBV5-5, the J gene TRBJ1-5, with 7 nucleotides matching TRBD1. The V segment lost 5 bases and the J segment 5 bases; nucleotides outside the gene matches: 4. Germline lookup yields CDR1 SGHKS and CDR2 YYEKEE (reference sequence). This CDR3 has 13 amino acids. The CDR3 is CASRLQGDQPQHF. DNA of the CDR3: TGTGCCAGCAGGCTTCAGGGGGATCAGCCCCAGCATTTT.

This clonotype turned up a few times. This chain connects TRBV20-1 to TRBJ2-1; D is unclear. The CDR3 has 16 residues. Germline loops: CDR1 DFQATT, CDR2 SNEGSKA (reference sequence). V was trimmed by 1 base and J by 5 bases, leaving 18 bases between them. The CDR3 region has the DNA TGCAGTGCTAGAGGCCACATCGGCGGCACCGACAATGAGCAGTTCTTC. Translating gives CSARGHIGGTDNEQFF.

This sequence joins TRBV10-3 and TRBJ2-3, with unresolved D. This CDR3 comprises 14 residues. Trimming cost V 4 bases and J 4 bases, with 12 bases left between them. From germline, CDR1 is ENHRY and CDR2 SYGVKD. CDR3 coding DNA: TGTGCCATCAGTGTGACAAATGGGGCAGATACGCAGTATTTT. Its translation is CAISVTNGADTQYF.

J is TRBJ2-1 and V is TRBV24-1; TRBD2 might be the D (6 bases). Per the germline V gene, CDR1 is KGHDR and CDR2 is SFDVKD. This CDR3 has 14 amino acids. V dropped 3 bases and J dropped 12 bases, with 17 bases sitting between them. CDR3 sequence: CATSDMERAGLQFF. The DNA for the CDR3 is TGTGCCACCAGTGATATGGAGAGGGCGGGGCTGCAGTTCTTC.

A few counts support this clonotype. The chain couples TRBV2 to TRBJ2-7; 7 positions match TRBD1. The CDR3 sequence is 14 residues long. Germline CDR1 SNHLY, CDR2 FYNNEI. V was clipped by 5 bases and J by 4 bases; unmatched bases: 8. The CDR3 loop reads CASSPDRVGYEQYF. CDR3 DNA sequence: TGTGCCAGCAGTCCTGACAGGGTGGGGTACGAGCAGTACTTC.

The chain has TRBV6-2 or TRBV6-3 and TRBJ2-1; the D gene is possibly TRBD2 (6 bases). There are 16 residues in the CDR3. The ends were cut back, 2 bases at V and 5 bases at J, with 16 bases in the middle. In germline, CDR1 is MNHEY, CDR2 SVGEGT. The CDR3 region is CASSYGWDPGDNEQFF. The DNA of the CDR3 is TGTGCCAGCAGTTACGGTTGGGACCCGGGGGACAATGAGCAGTTCTTC.